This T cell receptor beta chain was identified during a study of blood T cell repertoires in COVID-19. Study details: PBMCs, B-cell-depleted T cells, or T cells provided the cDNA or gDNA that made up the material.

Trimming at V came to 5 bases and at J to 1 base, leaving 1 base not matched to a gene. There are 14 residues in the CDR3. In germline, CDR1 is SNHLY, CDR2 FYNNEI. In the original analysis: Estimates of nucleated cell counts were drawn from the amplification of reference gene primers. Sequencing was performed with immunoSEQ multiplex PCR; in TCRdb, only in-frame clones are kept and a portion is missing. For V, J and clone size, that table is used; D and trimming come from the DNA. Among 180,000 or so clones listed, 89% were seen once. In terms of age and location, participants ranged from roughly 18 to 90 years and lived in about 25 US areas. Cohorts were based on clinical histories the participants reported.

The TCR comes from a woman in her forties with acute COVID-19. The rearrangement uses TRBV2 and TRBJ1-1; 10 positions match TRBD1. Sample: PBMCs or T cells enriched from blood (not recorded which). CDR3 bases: TGTGCCAGCAGTCGGACAGGGGGGAACACTGAAGCTTTCTTT. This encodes CASSRTGGNTEAFF.